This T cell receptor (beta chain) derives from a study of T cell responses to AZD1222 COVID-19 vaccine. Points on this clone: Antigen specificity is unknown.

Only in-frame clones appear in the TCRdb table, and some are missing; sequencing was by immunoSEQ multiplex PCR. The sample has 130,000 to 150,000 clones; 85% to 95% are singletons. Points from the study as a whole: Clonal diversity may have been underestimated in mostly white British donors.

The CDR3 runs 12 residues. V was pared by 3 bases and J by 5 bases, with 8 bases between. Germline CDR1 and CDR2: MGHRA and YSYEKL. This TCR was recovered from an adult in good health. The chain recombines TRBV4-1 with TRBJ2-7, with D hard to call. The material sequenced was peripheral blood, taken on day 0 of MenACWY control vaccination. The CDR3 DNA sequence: TGCGCCAGCAGCCACCCTAGGAACGAGCAGTACTTC. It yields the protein CASSHPRNEQYF.